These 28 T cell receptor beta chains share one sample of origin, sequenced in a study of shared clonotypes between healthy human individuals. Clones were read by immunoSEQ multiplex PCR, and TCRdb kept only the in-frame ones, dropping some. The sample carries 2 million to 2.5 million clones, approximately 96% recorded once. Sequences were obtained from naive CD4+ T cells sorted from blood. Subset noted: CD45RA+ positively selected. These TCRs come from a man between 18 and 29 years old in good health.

The DNA for the CDR3 is TGTGCCAGCAGCTTCGTCTCCAGGGGGCTCCAAGAGACCCAGTACTTC. Amino acid sequence: CASSFVSRGLQETQYF. The chain has TRBV7-2 and TRBJ2-5, with TRBD1 matching over 8 bases. CDR3 length equals 16 residues. CDR1 is SGHTA and CDR2 is FQGNSA in the germline V gene. The junction had 7 bases not matched to a gene; V was cut back by 3 bases and J by 1 base.

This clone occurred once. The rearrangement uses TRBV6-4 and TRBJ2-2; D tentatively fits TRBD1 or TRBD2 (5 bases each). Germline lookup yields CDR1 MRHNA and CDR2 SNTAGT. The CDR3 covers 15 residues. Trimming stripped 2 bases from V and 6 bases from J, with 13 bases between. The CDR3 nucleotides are TGTGCCAGCAGTGACCTAGCCCTAGGGGCCGGGGAGCTGTTTTTT. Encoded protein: CASSDLALGAGELFF.

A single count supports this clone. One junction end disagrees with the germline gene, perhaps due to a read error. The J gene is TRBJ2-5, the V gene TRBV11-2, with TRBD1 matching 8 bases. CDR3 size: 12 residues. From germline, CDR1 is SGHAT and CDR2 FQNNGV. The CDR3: CASSLGGQVAHF. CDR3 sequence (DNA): TGTGCCAGCAGCTTAGGGGGACAGGTAGCCCACTTC.

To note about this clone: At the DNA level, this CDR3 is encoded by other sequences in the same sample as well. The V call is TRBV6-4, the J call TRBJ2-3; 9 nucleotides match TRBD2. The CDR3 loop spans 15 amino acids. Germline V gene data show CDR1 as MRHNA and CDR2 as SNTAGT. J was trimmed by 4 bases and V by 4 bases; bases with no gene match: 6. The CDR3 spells CASSAGGGASDTQYF. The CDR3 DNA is TGTGCCAGCAGTGCGGGCGGGGGGGCCTCAGATACGCAGTATTTT.

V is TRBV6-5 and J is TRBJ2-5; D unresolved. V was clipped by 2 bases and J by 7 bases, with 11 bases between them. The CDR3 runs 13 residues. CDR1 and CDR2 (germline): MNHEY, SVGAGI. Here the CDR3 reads CASSYPGLLTQYF. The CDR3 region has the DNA TGTGCCAGCAGTTACCCAGGCCTCTTGACCCAGTACTTC.

The chain's CDR3 is CASGEGGQRTDTQYF. The CDR3 DNA sequence: TGTGCCAGCGGCGAGGGTGGGCAGCGGACAGATACGCAGTATTTT. This chain joins TRBV7-6 and TRBJ2-3, with D possibly TRBD2 on 5 matching bases. The V and J ends lost 8 bases and 3 bases respectively, with 18 bases between them. Germline CDR1 SGHVS, CDR2 FNYEAQ. The CDR3 sequence is 15 residues long.

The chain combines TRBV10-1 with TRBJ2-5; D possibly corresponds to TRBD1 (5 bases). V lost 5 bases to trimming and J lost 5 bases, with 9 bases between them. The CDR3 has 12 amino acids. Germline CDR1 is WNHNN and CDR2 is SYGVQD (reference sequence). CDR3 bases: TGCGCCAGCAGTCAGGACACTGAGACCCAGTACTTC. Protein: CASSQDTETQYF.

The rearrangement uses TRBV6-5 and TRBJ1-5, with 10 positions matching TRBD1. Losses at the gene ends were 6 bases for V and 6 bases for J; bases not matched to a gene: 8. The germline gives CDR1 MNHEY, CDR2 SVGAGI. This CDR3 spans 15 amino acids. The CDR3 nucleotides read TGTGCCAGCAGGCGGACAGGGGGGAAGGCTCAGCCCCAGCATTTT. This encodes CASRRTGGKAQPQHF.

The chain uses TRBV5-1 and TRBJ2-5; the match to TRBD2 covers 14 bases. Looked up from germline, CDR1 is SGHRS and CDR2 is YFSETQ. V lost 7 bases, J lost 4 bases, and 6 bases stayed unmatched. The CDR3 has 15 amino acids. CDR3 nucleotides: TGCGCCAGCCACGAGACTAGCGGGGGGGCAGAGACCCAGTACTTC. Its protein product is CASHETSGGAETQYF.

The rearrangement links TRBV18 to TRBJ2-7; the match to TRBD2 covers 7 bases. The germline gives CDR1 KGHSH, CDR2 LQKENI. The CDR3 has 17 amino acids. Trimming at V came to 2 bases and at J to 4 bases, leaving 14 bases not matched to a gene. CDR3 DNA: TGTGCCAGCTCACCAGGTTACGGCGGGGGAACCTTTTACGAGCAGTACTTC. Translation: CASSPGYGGGTFYEQYF.

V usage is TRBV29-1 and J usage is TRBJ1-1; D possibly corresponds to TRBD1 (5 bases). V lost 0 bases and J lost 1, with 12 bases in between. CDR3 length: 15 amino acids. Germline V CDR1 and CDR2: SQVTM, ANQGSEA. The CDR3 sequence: CSVEDSRTGNTEAFF. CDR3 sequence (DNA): TGCAGCGTTGAAGATTCGCGAACAGGGAACACTGAAGCTTTCTTT.

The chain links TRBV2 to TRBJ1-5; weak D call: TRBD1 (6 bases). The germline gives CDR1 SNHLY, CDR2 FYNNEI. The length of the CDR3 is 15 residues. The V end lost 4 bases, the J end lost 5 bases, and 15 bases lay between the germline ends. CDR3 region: CASSAPGGGDQPQHF. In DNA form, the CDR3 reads TGTGCCAGCAGTGCCCCGGGGGGCGGCGATCAGCCCCAGCATTTT.

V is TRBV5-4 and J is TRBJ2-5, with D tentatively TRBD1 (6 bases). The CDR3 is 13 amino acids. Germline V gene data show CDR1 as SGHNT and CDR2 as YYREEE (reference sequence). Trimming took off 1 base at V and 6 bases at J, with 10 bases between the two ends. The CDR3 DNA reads TGTGCCAGCAGCTTGACAGGGATAAAGACCCAGTACTTC. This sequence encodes CASSLTGIKTQYF.

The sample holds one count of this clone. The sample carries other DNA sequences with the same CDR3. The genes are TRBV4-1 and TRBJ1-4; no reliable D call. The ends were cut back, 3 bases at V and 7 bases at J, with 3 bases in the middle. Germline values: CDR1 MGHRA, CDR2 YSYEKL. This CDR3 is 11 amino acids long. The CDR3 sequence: CASSQAEKLFF. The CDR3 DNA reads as TGCGCCAGCAGCCAGGCTGAAAAACTGTTTTTT.

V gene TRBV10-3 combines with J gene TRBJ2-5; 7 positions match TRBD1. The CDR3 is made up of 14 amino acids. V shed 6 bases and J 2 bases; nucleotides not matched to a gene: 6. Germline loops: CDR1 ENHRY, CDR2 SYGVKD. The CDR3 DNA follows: TGTGCCATCAGGGGGGACAGCGGACAAGAGACCCAGTACTTC. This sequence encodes CAIRGDSGQETQYF.

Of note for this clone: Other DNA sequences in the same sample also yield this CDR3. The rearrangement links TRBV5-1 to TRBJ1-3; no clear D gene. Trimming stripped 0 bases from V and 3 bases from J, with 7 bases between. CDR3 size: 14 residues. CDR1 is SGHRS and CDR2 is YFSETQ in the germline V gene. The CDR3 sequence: CASSLGQLGNTIYF. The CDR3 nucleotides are TGCGCCAGCAGCTTGGGGCAGCTTGGAAACACCATATATTTT.

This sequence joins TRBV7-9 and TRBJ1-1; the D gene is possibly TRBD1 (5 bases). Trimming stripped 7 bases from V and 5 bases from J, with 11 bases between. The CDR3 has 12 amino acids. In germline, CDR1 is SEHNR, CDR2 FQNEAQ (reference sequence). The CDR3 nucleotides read TGTGCCAGCACCCGACCAGGGACTGAAGCTTTCTTT. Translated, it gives CASTRPGTEAFF.

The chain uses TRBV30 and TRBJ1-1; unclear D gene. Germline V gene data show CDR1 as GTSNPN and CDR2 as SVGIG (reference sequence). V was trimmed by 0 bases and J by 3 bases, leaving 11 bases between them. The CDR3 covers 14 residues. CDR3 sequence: CAWSVRVRDTEAFF. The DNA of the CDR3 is TGTGCCTGGAGTGTACGGGTAAGGGACACTGAAGCTTTCTTT.

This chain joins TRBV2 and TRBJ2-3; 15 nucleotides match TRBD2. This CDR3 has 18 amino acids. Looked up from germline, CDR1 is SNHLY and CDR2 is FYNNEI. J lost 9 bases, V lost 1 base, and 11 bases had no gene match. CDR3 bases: TGTGCCAGCAGTGAAGGCCCCCCGGGACTAGCGGGAGGCTGGACGCAGTATTTT. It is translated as CASSEGPPGLAGGWTQYF.

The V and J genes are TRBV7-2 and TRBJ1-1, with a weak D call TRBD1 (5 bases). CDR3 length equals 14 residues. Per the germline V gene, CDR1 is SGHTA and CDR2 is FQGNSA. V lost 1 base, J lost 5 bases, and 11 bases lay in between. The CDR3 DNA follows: TGTGCCAGCAGCTTAGTCAGGGTGGGGACTGAAGCTTTCTTT. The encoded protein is CASSLVRVGTEAFF.

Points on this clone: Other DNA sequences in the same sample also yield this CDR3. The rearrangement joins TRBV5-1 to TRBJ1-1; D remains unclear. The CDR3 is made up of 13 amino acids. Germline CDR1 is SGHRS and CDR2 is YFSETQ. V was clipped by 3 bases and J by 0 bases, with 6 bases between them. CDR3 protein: CASSSELNTEAFF. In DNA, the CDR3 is TGCGCCAGCAGCTCGGAACTGAACACTGAAGCTTTCTTT.

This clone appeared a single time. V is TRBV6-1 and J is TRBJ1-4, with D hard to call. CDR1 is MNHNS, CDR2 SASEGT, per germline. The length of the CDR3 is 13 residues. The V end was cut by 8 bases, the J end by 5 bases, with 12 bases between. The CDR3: CASGHGPNEKLFF. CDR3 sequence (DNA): TGTGCCAGCGGTCACGGACCAAATGAAAAACTGTTTTTT.

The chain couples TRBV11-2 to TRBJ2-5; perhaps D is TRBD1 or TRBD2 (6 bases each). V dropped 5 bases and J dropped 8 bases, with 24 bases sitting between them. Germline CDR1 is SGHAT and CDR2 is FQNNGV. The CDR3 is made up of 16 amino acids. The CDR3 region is CASSPTGGGPPVTQYF. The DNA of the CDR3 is TGTGCCAGCAGCCCTACAGGTGGGGGGCCCCCGGTAACCCAGTACTTC.

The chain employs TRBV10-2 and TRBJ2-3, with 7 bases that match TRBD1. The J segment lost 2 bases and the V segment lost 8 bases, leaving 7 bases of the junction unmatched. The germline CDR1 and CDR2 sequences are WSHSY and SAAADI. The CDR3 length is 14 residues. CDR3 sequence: CASRRDRITDTQYF. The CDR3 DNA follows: TGCGCCAGCCGCCGGGACAGAATCACAGATACGCAGTATTTT.

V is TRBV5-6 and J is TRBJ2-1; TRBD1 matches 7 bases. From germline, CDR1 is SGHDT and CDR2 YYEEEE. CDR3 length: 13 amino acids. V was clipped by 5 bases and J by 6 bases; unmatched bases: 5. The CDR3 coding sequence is TGTGCCAGCAGGACGACAGGGACCAATGAGCAGTTCTTC. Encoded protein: CASRTTGTNEQFF.

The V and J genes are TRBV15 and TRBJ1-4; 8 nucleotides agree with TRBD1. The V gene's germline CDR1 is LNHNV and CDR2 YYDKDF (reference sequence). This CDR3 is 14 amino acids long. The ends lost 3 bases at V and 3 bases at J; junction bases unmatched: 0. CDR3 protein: CATSRDRANEKLFF. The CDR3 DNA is TGTGCCACCAGCAGGGACAGGGCTAATGAAAAACTGTTTTTT.

CDR3 sequence: CASSMTSQETQYF. CDR3 nucleotide sequence: TGTGCCAGTAGTATGACCAGCCAAGAGACCCAGTACTTC. The rearrangement uses TRBV19 and TRBJ2-5; D gene ambiguous. Trimming cost V 3 bases and J 1 base, with 6 bases left between them. Germline loops: CDR1 LNHDA, CDR2 SQIVND (reference sequence). The CDR3 loop spans 13 amino acids. Full variable domain (rest looked up from reference TRBV19 and TRBJ2-5): DGGITQSPKYLFRKEGQNVTLSCEQNLNHDAMYWYRQDPGQGLRLIYYSQIVNDFQKGDIAEGYSVSREKKESFPLTVTSAQKNPTAFYLCASSMTSQETQYFGPGTRLLVL.

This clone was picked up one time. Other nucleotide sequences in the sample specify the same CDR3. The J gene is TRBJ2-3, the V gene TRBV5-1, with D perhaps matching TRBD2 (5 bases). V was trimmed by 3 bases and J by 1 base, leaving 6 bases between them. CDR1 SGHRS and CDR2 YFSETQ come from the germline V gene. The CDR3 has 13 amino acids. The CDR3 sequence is CASSSRGTDTQYF. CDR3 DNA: TGCGCCAGCAGCTCGAGGGGCACAGATACGCAGTATTTT.